This TCR beta chain came from a study of a mutant IDH1 vaccine in newly diagnosed glioma. Looking at the study overall: Patients had eight vaccinations, in weeks 1, 3, 5, 7, 11, 15, 19 and 23. Vaccine administration was initiated 4-6 weeks following radiotherapy alone, or with temozolomide cycles. Previous care, which was radiotherapy, temozolomide, or both, most often involved both. The study's findings and limits: Among all patients, vaccine-induced immune responses occurred in roughly 95%.

Remarks on this clone: Its specificity is not known.

The CDR3 sequence is 15 residues long. V lost 5 bases to trimming and J lost 1 base; unmatched junction nucleotides: 7. Germline V CDR1 and CDR2: LNHDA, SQIVND (reference sequence). Stated time point: week 11, during vaccination. Topical imiquimod accompanied each vaccine dose, which consisted of 300 ug of mutant IDH1 20-mer peptide. The protocol was immunoSEQ multiplex PCR, while the TCRdb copy is restricted to in-frame clones and leaves out a portion. There are roughly 110,000 clones in the sample; around 90% occur only once, and around 0.6% lies in the top ten. The source was PBMCs, collected from a glioma patient whose treatment included an IDH1 peptide vaccine. The source of this sequence is a woman in her fifties or sixties with glioma. J is TRBJ2-5 and V is TRBV19; 7 bases align to TRBD1. Written as DNA, the CDR3 is TGTGCCAGTAGTTGGGCAGGGGGATTCCAAGAGACCCAGTACTTC. Protein product: CASSWAGGFQETQYF.